A single sample is the source of the 22 T cell receptor beta chains below, sequenced in a study of T-cell memory formation after mild COVID-19. TCRdb ran MiXCR on the 5' RACE reads and lists one entry per CDR3 protein. This sample has 400,000 or so distinct CDR3 sequences; about 20% occur once, and the top ten carry around 8.4%. The specimen was PBMCs or a T cell subset sorted from them (not recorded which). These receptors came from an adult woman who had mild COVID-19 (a few samples of this study predate the infection). Cell type and time point are not known.

The V call is TRBV20-1, the J call TRBJ2-2, with 9 bases identical to TRBD2. The CDR3 is made up of 16 amino acids. CDR1 DFQATT and CDR2 SNEGSKA come from the germline V gene (reference sequence). Trimming removed 0 bases from V and 6 bases from J; junction bases left unmatched: 8. This CDR3 reads CSARDTAGGTAGELFF. The CDR3 DNA reads as TGCAGTGCTAGAGATACGGCGGGAGGGACCGCCGGGGAGCTGTTTTTT.

The chain links TRBV20-1 to TRBJ2-7, with D perhaps TRBD2 (6 bases). V was trimmed by 1 base and J by 5 bases, leaving 12 bases between them. CDR1 DFQATT and CDR2 SNEGSKA come from the germline V gene (reference sequence). The CDR3 extends over 13 amino acids. The CDR3 protein is CSARGGDRHEQYF. CDR3 in DNA: TGCAGTGCTAGAGGCGGGGACCGCCACGAGCAGTACTTC.

The chain uses TRBV29-1 and TRBJ1-1, with no clear D. Between the trimmed V and J ends, which lost 4 bases and 2 bases, there was a span of 20 bases. CDR3 length equals 16 residues. Germline loops: CDR1 SQVTM, CDR2 ANQGSEA. CDR3 region: CSVAVQLSFSNTEAFF. Written as DNA, the CDR3 is TGCAGCGTTGCCGTACAGCTTTCTTTTTCAAACACTGAAGCTTTCTTT.

The chain recombines TRBV6-1 with TRBJ2-3; D is perhaps TRBD1 or TRBD2 (5 bases each). The CDR3 consists of 16 residues. V was pared by 5 bases and J by 1 base, with 16 bases between. Germline CDR1 MNHNS, CDR2 SASEGT. The CDR3 protein is CASSYQGVAGTDTQYF. The CDR3 DNA reads as TGTGCCAGCAGTTATCAGGGAGTTGCTGGCACAGATACGCAGTATTTT.

This clonotype was detected only a few times. The chain joins TRBV7-9 to TRBJ2-1; no reliable D call. The CDR3 is 12 residues long. Trimming took off 1 base at V and 8 bases at J, with 6 bases between the two ends. The germline CDR1 and CDR2 sequences are SEHNR and FQNEAQ (reference sequence). The CDR3 nucleotides read TGTGCCAGCAGCTTAGGGTTTGATGAGCAGTTCTTC. It translates to CASSLGFDEQFF.

This clonotype has only a few counts. The chain links TRBV12-3 or TRBV12-4 to TRBJ2-1; D possibly corresponds to TRBD2 (6 bases). This CDR3 region has 16 residues. V dropped 3 bases and J dropped 3 bases, with 15 bases sitting between them. CDR3 loop: CASSFRGSGDYNEQFF. Here the CDR3 DNA reads TGTGCCAGCAGTTTTCGCGGATCGGGGGACTACAATGAGCAGTTCTTC.

The chain joins TRBV7-9 to TRBJ2-2; possibly TRBD2 for D (6 bases). The CDR3 length is 15 residues. Trimming cost V 2 bases and J 6 bases, with 13 bases left between them. Per the germline V gene, CDR1 is SEHNR and CDR2 is FQNEAQ (reference sequence). The CDR3 bases are TGTGCCAGCAGCTTAACGGGGGACGCAGCCGGGGAGCTGTTTTTT. This translates into CASSLTGDAAGELFF.

The genes are TRBV12-3 or TRBV12-4 and TRBJ2-1; 7 bases are shared with TRBD2. The CDR3 extends over 15 amino acids. Trimming at V came to 2 bases and at J to 6 bases, leaving 7 bases not matched to a gene. In DNA, the CDR3 is TGTGCCAGCAGTTTAACGGGAGGATCCCGCAATGAGCAGTTCTTC. This codes for CASSLTGGSRNEQFF.

The chain has TRBV9 and TRBJ2-7; D may be TRBD1 (6 bases). CDR1 and CDR2 (germline): SGDLS, YYNGEE. V lost 0 bases and J 3 bases, leaving 10 bases between the germline ends. The CDR3 sequence is 14 residues long. CDR3 amino acids: CASSVGQGGYEQYF. CDR3 bases: TGTGCCAGCAGCGTAGGACAAGGGGGCTACGAGCAGTACTTC.

This clonotype was counted between two and nine times. Here the CDR3 reads CASSPAGGRLTGELFF. The CDR3 nucleotides read TGTGCCAGCAGCCCAGCGGGGGGGCGACTCACCGGGGAGCTGTTTTTT. The chain carries TRBV7-8 and TRBJ2-2; 10 bases are a match to TRBD2. The CDR3 extends over 16 amino acids. The germline gives CDR1 SGHVS, CDR2 FQNEAQ. After removal of 5 bases from V and 4 bases from J, the junction contained 7 bases not matched to a gene.

The V call is TRBV6-5, the J call TRBJ2-7; 8 bases agree with TRBD2. V lost 6 bases to trimming and J lost 5 bases; unmatched junction nucleotides: 12. Germline loops: CDR1 MNHEY, CDR2 SVGAGI. This CDR3 comprises 15 residues. CDR3 in DNA: TGTGCCAGCAGCTCCTCGGGGGGGAGTATCAACGAGCAGTACTTC. Its translation: CASSSSGGSINEQYF.

This clonotype was counted only a few times. Here the CDR3 DNA reads TGTGCCAGCAGCTCACAGACAGGGGTGAACACTGAAGCTTTCTTT. Its protein is CASSSQTGVNTEAFF. The chain uses TRBV7-9 and TRBJ1-1, with 8 bases identical to TRBD1. This CDR3 is 15 amino acids long. The V gene end was trimmed by 4 bases and the J gene end by 0 bases; junction bases not matched to a gene: 4. Germline V CDR1 and CDR2: SEHNR, FQNEAQ (reference sequence).

The rearrangement links TRBV12-3 or TRBV12-4 to TRBJ2-6, with TRBD1 identical over 8 bases. The CDR3 runs to 15 residues. V dropped 4 bases and J dropped 2; count of bases not matched to a gene: 1. As DNA, the CDR3 is TGTGCCAGCAGTTCGACAGGGGCTGGGGCCAACGTCCTGACTTTC. Its translation: CASSSTGAGANVLTF.

This clonotype has more than one count but fewer than ten. V usage is TRBV9 and J usage is TRBJ1-2; 8 nucleotides line up with TRBD1. There are 14 residues in the CDR3. Germline CDR1 is SGDLS and CDR2 is YYNGEE. V gave up 3 bases and J gave up 2 bases; unmatched junction bases: 3. The chain's CDR3 is CASSAGTGNYGYTF. Written as DNA, the CDR3 is TGTGCCAGCAGCGCTGGGACAGGAAACTATGGCTACACCTTC.

This clonotype was seen a few times. J is TRBJ2-5 and V is TRBV6-5; D unresolved. Germline lookup yields CDR1 MNHEY and CDR2 SVGAGI. The CDR3 is 16 residues long. V dropped 0 bases and J dropped 6 bases, with 17 bases sitting between them. CDR3 residues: CASSYSGKGPPKTQYF. CDR3 nucleotide sequence: TGTGCCAGCAGTTACTCCGGCAAAGGCCCTCCGAAGACCCAGTACTTC.

CDR3 protein: CASSLPATQETQYF. In nucleotides, the CDR3 is TGTGCCAGCAGTTTGCCCGCTACACAAGAGACCCAGTACTTC. The chain combines TRBV12-3 or TRBV12-4 with TRBJ2-5; no reliable D call. Trimming removed 3 bases from V and 2 bases from J, with 10 bases in between. The CDR3 is made up of 14 amino acids.

This clonotype came up a few times. The V call is TRBV2, the J call TRBJ2-2; 7 bases are a match to TRBD1. The J segment lost 1 base and the V segment lost 10 bases, leaving 6 bases of the junction unmatched. The CDR3 contains 14 residues. The germline gives CDR1 SNHLY, CDR2 FYNNEI. CDR3 bases: TGTGCCAAGGGGGCCAGGGAGAACACCGGGGAGCTGTTTTTT. It yields the protein CAKGARENTGELFF.

This clonotype was picked up a small number of times. V is TRBV5-6 and J is TRBJ2-5, with D unresolved. V was shortened by 1 base and J by 3 bases, with 7 bases between the two germline ends. Germline V gene sequence: CDR1 SGHDT, CDR2 YYEEEE. This CDR3 comprises 13 residues. CDR3 coding DNA: TGTGCCAGCAGCTTGTACCCGAAAGAGACCCAGTACTTC. Translated: CASSLYPKETQYF. The variable domain in full, completed from reference TRBV5-6 and TRBJ2-5, reads DAGVTQSPTHLIKTRGQQVTLRCSPKSGHDTVSWYQQALGQGPQFIFQYYEEEERQRGNFPDRFSGHQFPNYSSELNVNALLLGDSALYLCASSLYPKETQYFGPGTRLLVL.

The table lists this clonotype with a few counts. The chain recombines TRBV20-1 with TRBJ1-5; D is unclear. Trimming removed 1 base at V and 4 bases at J, with 11 bases between. CDR1 DFQATT and CDR2 SNEGSKA come from the germline V gene (reference sequence). The length of the CDR3 is 14 residues. The CDR3 protein is CSARAGGWNQPQHF. In nucleotides, the CDR3 is TGCAGTGCTAGAGCCGGAGGGTGGAATCAGCCCCAGCATTTT.

A few counts support this clonotype. The chain carries TRBV6-1 and TRBJ1-3; D is undetermined. This CDR3 region has 14 residues. Trimming took off 1 base at V and 2 bases at J, with 6 bases between the two ends. Germline CDR1 reads MNHNS; CDR2 reads SASEGT. The CDR3 loop is CASSEGSTGNTIYF. The CDR3 region has the DNA TGTGCCAGCAGTGAAGGATCCACTGGAAACACCATATATTTT.

This sequence joins TRBV4-2 and TRBJ1-1, with D possibly being TRBD1 (5 bases). The CDR3 consists of 16 residues. Deletions cut 2 bases from V and 1 base from J, with 14 bases between. CDR1 and CDR2 (germline): LGHNA, YNFKEQ. The CDR3 DNA reads as TGTGCCAGCAGCCAACTTACCTCGGGGGGGAACACTGAAGCTTTCTTT. Its protein product is CASSQLTSGGNTEAFF.

The genes are TRBV3-1 and TRBJ2-1, with D perhaps assigned TRBD1 or TRBD2 (5 bases each). V shed 4 bases and J shed 9 bases, with 16 bases lying between them. Germline V gives CDR1 LGHDT, CDR2 YNNKEL (reference sequence). This CDR3 has 14 amino acids. The CDR3 protein is CASSPWGIAGEQFF. The CDR3 bases are TGTGCCAGCAGCCCTTGGGGGATAGCAGGTGAGCAGTTCTTC.